The next 29 T cell receptor beta chains were all read from a single sample in a study of OX40 agonist ivuxolimab in advanced cancers. Profiled with immunoSEQ multiplex PCR; TCRdb holds only in-frame clones, not every one. Of 60,000 to 75,000 clones in the sample, about 90% were seen once. This specimen was CD4+ or CD8+ T cells sorted from blood, taken in a trial of the OX40 agonist ivuxolimab. The source of these receptors is an adult with an advanced solid tumor such as melanoma, head and neck, liver or kidney cancer.

This chain uses TRBV10-3 with TRBJ2-3, with TRBD2 identical over 8 bases. Germline V gene data show CDR1 as ENHRY and CDR2 as SYGVKD. The CDR3 covers 20 residues. Trimming removed 6 bases from V and 3 bases from J; junction bases left unmatched: 23. CDR3 region: CAIRRAGTRVGWEGTDTQYF. The CDR3 DNA reads TGTGCCATCAGACGAGCCGGGACTAGAGTTGGGTGGGAAGGTACAGATACGCAGTATTTT.

This rearrangement joins TRBV5-4 to TRBJ2-5; TRBD1 might be the D (6 bases). The CDR3 is 14 amino acids. Germline CDR1 is SGHNT and CDR2 is YYREEE (reference sequence). V lost 1 base, J lost 5 bases, and 12 bases lay in between. This chain's CDR3 is CASSLRGFEETQYF. The CDR3 bases are TGTGCCAGCAGCTTGAGGGGGTTCGAGGAGACCCAGTACTTC.

This sequence joins TRBV28 and TRBJ1-4, with D perhaps TRBD1 (6 bases). This CDR3 contains 19 residues. The V end lost 5 bases, the J end lost 8 bases, and 30 bases lay between the germline ends. CDR1 and CDR2 from the germline V gene are MDHEN and SYDVKM. The CDR3 sequence: CASSGAGEELMGLREKLFF. The CDR3 coding sequence is TGTGCCAGCAGTGGGGCAGGGGAGGAGTTGATGGGTTTAAGGGAAAAACTGTTTTTT.

A note on this clone: Other DNA sequences within the sample encode an identical CDR3. The chain carries TRBV19 and TRBJ1-4, with a weak D call TRBD1 (5 bases). The V end was cut by 5 bases, the J end by 4 bases, with 11 bases between. Germline values: CDR1 LNHDA, CDR2 SQIVND (reference sequence). The CDR3 has 14 residues. The CDR3, as DNA: TGTGCCAGTAGTGACAGCTCTCTTAATGAAAAACTGTTTTTT. This gives the protein CASSDSSLNEKLFF.

The chain carries TRBV6-5 and TRBJ2-7, with TRBD1 matching over 8 bases. The CDR3 sequence is 14 residues long. Per germline, CDR1 MNHEY and CDR2 SVGAGI. With V trimmed by 6 bases and J by 3 bases, 7 bases remained unmatched. Written as DNA, the CDR3 is TGTGCCAGCAGCCAGGGGGGACAGGACTACGAGCAGTACTTC. Translation gives CASSQGGQDYEQYF.

The chain uses TRBV27 and TRBJ1-1; D ambiguous. The CDR3 has 13 amino acids. V lost 4 bases, J lost 8 bases, and 14 bases lay in between. The V gene's germline CDR1 is MNHEY and CDR2 SMNVEV (reference sequence). For the CDR3, the DNA is TGTGCCAGCAGTTCGAAGGTTTCGGTGGAAGCTTTCTTT. Translation gives CASSSKVSVEAFF.

This chain connects TRBV28 to TRBJ1-2, with 8 bases aligning to TRBD1. V lost 3 bases to trimming and J lost 1 base; unmatched junction nucleotides: 7. The CDR3 contains 16 residues. Per the germline V gene, CDR1 is MDHEN and CDR2 is SYDVKM. The CDR3 reads CASSFHLGQGNYGYTF. The DNA for the CDR3 is TGTGCCAGCAGTTTTCATCTCGGACAGGGTAACTATGGCTACACCTTC.

The J gene is TRBJ1-5, the V gene TRBV28; D is ambiguous. This CDR3 is 15 amino acids long. CDR1 MDHEN and CDR2 SYDVKM come from the germline V gene. Trimming shortened V by 7 bases and J by 6 bases, and 19 bases separated the two germline ends. The CDR3, as DNA: TGTGCCAGCAATTTGGATGCGCTGTTTGGTCAGCCCCAGCATTTT. Translating it yields CASNLDALFGQPQHF.

This clone was observed a single time. The V gene is TRBV19, the J gene TRBJ2-5; 8 bases agree with TRBD1. Per the germline V gene, CDR1 is LNHDA and CDR2 is SQIVND (reference sequence). The CDR3 has 15 residues. V lost 0 bases to trimming and J lost 4 bases; unmatched junction nucleotides: 4. This CDR3 is CASSIDSGGGETQYF. DNA for the CDR3: TGTGCCAGTAGTATAGATTCAGGGGGCGGAGAGACCCAGTACTTC.

The CDR3 nucleotides are TGTGCCAGCAGCTTCGGCAGGGGGAATTCACCCCTCCACTTT. This gives the protein CASSFGRGNSPLHF. The V and J genes are TRBV7-2 and TRBJ1-6; 7 positions agree with TRBD1. The germline V gene has CDR1 SGHTA and CDR2 FQGNSA. The CDR3 has 14 residues. The junction had 3 bases not matched to a gene; V was cut back by 3 bases and J by 7 bases.

The chain recombines TRBV7-8 with TRBJ2-2; 9 bases are shared with TRBD2. Germline trimming cut 5 bases from V and 2 bases from J; bases unmatched to any gene: 6. The CDR3 runs 16 residues. Per the germline V gene, CDR1 is SGHVS and CDR2 is FQNEAQ. CDR3 sequence reads: CASSRSGGTNTGELFF. CDR3 nucleotides: TGTGCCAGCAGCCGGAGCGGGGGGACCAACACCGGGGAGCTGTTTTTT.

The rearrangement links TRBV5-6 to TRBJ2-3; 10 bases are shared with TRBD2. The trim removed 6 bases at V and 5 bases at J, leaving 12 bases unmatched. The CDR3 spans 16 residues. Germline lookup yields CDR1 SGHDT and CDR2 YYEEEE. The CDR3 sequence is CASIPFLAGARDTQYF. In DNA, the CDR3 is TGTGCCAGCATCCCATTTCTAGCGGGAGCTAGAGATACGCAGTATTTT.

The chain has TRBV7-3 and TRBJ1-5; D is unresolved. The germline V gene encodes CDR1 SGHTA and CDR2 FQGTGA. The V and J ends lost 2 bases and 7 bases respectively, with 21 bases between them. CDR3 length equals 17 residues. CDR3 DNA sequence: TGTGCCAGCAGCTTAGTGGGCGGAACGGCCCGCCGCCAGCCCCAGCATTTT. Translating it yields CASSLVGGTARRQPQHF.

This clone was found a few times. This chain uses TRBV27 with TRBJ1-5; 7 nucleotides line up with TRBD1. Germline V gene sequence: CDR1 MNHEY, CDR2 SMNVEV (reference sequence). V gave up 2 bases and J gave up 5 bases; unmatched junction bases: 9. This CDR3 spans 16 amino acids. CDR3 region: CASSLTGRGFYQPQHF. CDR3 DNA sequence: TGTGCCAGCAGTTTAACCGGCAGGGGGTTTTATCAGCCCCAGCATTTT.

In DNA form, the CDR3 reads TGCGCCAGCAGAGAGACAGGTGGTCGTAGCTACGAGCAGTACTTC. Protein product: CASRETGGRSYEQYF. J is TRBJ2-7 and V is TRBV10-2; the D gene is possibly TRBD1 (6 bases). In germline, CDR1 is WSHSY, CDR2 SAAADI. Trimming shortened V by 6 bases and J by 3 bases, and 18 bases separated the two germline ends. There are 15 residues in the CDR3.

V and J are TRBV7-9 and TRBJ1-1, with D possibly TRBD1 on 5 matching bases. The V gene lost 4 bases and the J gene lost 1 base, with 7 bases spanning the gap. This CDR3 region has 13 residues. Germline lookup yields CDR1 SEHNR and CDR2 FQNEAQ (reference sequence). CDR3 sequence (DNA): TGTGCCAGCAGCTGGGGACCGAACACTGAAGCTTTCTTT. Translated, it gives CASSWGPNTEAFF.

Here the CDR3 DNA reads TGTGCCAGCAGCCGTCGGCTAGCGGCTAGCACAGATACGCAGTATTTT. It translates to CASSRRLAASTDTQYF. The gene calls are TRBV9 and TRBJ2-3; 7 bases fit TRBD2. The germline V gene encodes CDR1 SGDLS and CDR2 YYNGEE. Trimming removed 4 bases from V and 0 bases from J; junction bases left unmatched: 8. This CDR3 region has 16 residues.

The chain joins TRBV19 to TRBJ2-2; 11 bases are shared with TRBD1. The CDR3 length is 15 residues. With 6 bases clipped from V and 2 bases from J, the junction kept 2 bases outside the gene matches. Germline lookup yields CDR1 LNHDA and CDR2 SQIVND (reference sequence). Here the CDR3 DNA reads TGTGCCAGTAGGCGGACAGGGGGCAACACCGGGGAGCTGTTTTTT. It specifies CASRRTGGNTGELFF.

V and J are TRBV18 and TRBJ2-7; TRBD2 might be the D (6 bases). V was shortened by 3 bases and J by 2 bases, with 11 bases between the two germline ends. Germline V gene data show CDR1 as KGHSH and CDR2 as LQKENI. This CDR3 region has 14 residues. The CDR3 spells CASSPTGGAYEQYF. Here the CDR3 DNA reads TGTGCCAGCTCACCGACTGGAGGGGCCTACGAGCAGTACTTC.

The chain uses TRBV4-2 and TRBJ1-6; maybe TRBD1 (5 bases). The germline V gene encodes CDR1 LGHNA and CDR2 YNFKEQ. The V end was cut by 4 bases, the J end by 7 bases, with 20 bases between. The CDR3 is 17 amino acids. The CDR3 sequence is CASSPRPGRDRNSPLHF. Written as DNA, the CDR3 is TGTGCCAGCAGCCCCCGTCCGGGCAGGGATAGGAATTCACCCCTCCACTTT.

V gene TRBV4-3 combines with J gene TRBJ1-3; D remains unclear. The CDR3 totals 15 residues. V lost 0 bases to trimming and J lost 4 bases, with 10 bases between them. CDR1 LGHNA and CDR2 YSLEER come from the germline V gene. CDR3 nucleotide sequence: TGCGCCAGCAGCCAAGAGGAGGGTCGAGGAAACACCATATATTTT. Translating gives CASSQEEGRGNTIYF.

This chain uses TRBV28 with TRBJ2-1; 7 nucleotides align to TRBD1. The CDR3 sequence is 15 residues long. Germline V lookup: CDR1 MDHEN, CDR2 SYDVKM. With 4 bases clipped from V and 0 bases from J, the junction kept 3 bases outside the gene matches. The CDR3 region has the DNA TGTGCCAGCAGTTCAGGGGGTGGCTCCTACAATGAGCAGTTCTTC. It translates to CASSSGGGSYNEQFF.

As for this clone: One end of the junction varies from germline; a read error may be responsible. The rearrangement uses TRBV18 and TRBJ1-6; 7 nucleotides align to TRBD1. Germline V gene sequence: CDR1 KGHSH, CDR2 LQKENI. The CDR3 covers 18 residues. The CDR3 loop is CASSLSGTARGTNSPLHF. The CDR3 DNA reads TGTGCCAGCTCACTTTCCGGGACAGCAAGAGGAACCAATTCGCCCCTCCACTTT.

V usage is TRBV4-1 and J usage is TRBJ2-7; 8 bases fit TRBD2. Germline values: CDR1 MGHRA, CDR2 YSYEKL. This CDR3 is 18 amino acids long. Losses at the gene ends were 1 base for V and 2 bases for J; bases not matched to a gene: 13. CDR3 DNA: TGCGCCAGCAGCCAAGGCTCCTCCAGCGGGGGCCTTACCTACGAGCAGTACTTC. Its protein product is CASSQGSSSGGLTYEQYF.

In its sample, this clone was seen once. The chain links TRBV7-2 to TRBJ2-5; D is perhaps TRBD1 (6 bases). Germline V gene lookup returns CDR1 SGHTA and CDR2 FQGNSA. The CDR3 consists of 17 residues. V lost 2 bases, J lost 0 bases, and 16 bases lay in between. Written as DNA, the CDR3 is TGTGCCAGCAGCTTAATTCGCAGGGGAGAGTACCAAGAGACCCAGTACTTC. This encodes CASSLIRRGEYQETQYF. Full variable domain (missing parts from reference TRBV7-2 and TRBJ2-5): GAGVSQSPSNKVTEKGKDVELRCDPISGHTALYWYRQSLGQGLEFLIYFQGNSAPDKSGLPSDRFSAERTGGSVSTLTIQRTQQEDSAVYLCASSLIRRGEYQETQYFGPGTRLLVL.

The gene calls are TRBV6-5 and TRBJ1-2; 7 positions match TRBD1. This CDR3 region has 15 residues. In germline, CDR1 is MNHEY, CDR2 SVGAGI. J lost 1 base, V lost 5 bases, and 7 bases had no gene match. In DNA form, the CDR3 reads TGTGCCAGCAGTGCTGGGACAGCTAATAACTATGGCTACACCTTC. Its protein product is CASSAGTANNYGYTF.

The chain links TRBV5-1 to TRBJ2-1; D is ambiguous. This CDR3 has 13 residues. V shed 3 bases and J shed 5 bases, with 9 bases lying between them. Germline V lookup: CDR1 SGHRS, CDR2 YFSETQ. CDR3 coding DNA: TGCGCCAGCAGCTCGGACGGCCACAATGAGCAGTTCTTC. It encodes CASSSDGHNEQFF.

The J gene is TRBJ1-1, the V gene TRBV7-8, with 8 nucleotides matching TRBD1. Germline CDR1 and CDR2: SGHVS and FQNEAQ. The CDR3 is 14 residues long. The trim removed 5 bases at V and 2 bases at J, leaving 4 bases unmatched. CDR3 coding DNA: TGTGCCAGCAGCGTAGACAGGGGCAACACTGAAGCTTTCTTT. This encodes CASSVDRGNTEAFF.

J is TRBJ1-5 and V is TRBV2; D remains ambiguous. The CDR3 consists of 14 residues. Germline loops: CDR1 SNHLY, CDR2 FYNNEI. Trimming stripped 2 bases from V and 6 bases from J, with 11 bases between. The CDR3: CASSESYGGQPQHF. CDR3 sequence (DNA): TGTGCCAGCAGTGAAAGCTACGGCGGTCAGCCCCAGCATTTT. The whole variable domain, remainder taken from reference TRBV2 and TRBJ1-5, is EPEVTQTPSHQVTQMGQEVILRCVPISNHLYFYWYRQILGQKVEFLVSFYNNEISEKSEIFDDQFSVERPDGSNFTLKIRSTKLEDSAMYFCASSESYGGQPQHFGDGTRLSIL.